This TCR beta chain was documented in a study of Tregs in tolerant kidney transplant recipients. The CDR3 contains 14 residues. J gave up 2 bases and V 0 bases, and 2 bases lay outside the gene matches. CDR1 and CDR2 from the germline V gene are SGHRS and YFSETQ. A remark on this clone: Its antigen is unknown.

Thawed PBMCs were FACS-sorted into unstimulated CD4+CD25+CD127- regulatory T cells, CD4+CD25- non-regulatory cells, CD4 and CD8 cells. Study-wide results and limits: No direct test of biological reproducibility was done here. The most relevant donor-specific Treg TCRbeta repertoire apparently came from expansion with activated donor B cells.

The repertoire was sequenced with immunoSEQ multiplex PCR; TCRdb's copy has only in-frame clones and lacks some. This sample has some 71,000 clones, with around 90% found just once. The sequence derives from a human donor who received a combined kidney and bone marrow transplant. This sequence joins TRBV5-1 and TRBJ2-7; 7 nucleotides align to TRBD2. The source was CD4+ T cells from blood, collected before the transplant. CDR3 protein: CASSLEGLAYEQYF. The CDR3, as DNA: TGCGCCAGCAGCTTGGAAGGACTAGCCTACGAGCAGTACTTC. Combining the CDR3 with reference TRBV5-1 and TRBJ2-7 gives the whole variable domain KAGVTQTPRYLIKTRGQQVTLSCSPISGHRSVSWYQQTPGQGLQFLFEYFSETQRNKGNFPGRFSGRQFSNSRSEMNVSTLELGDSALYLCASSLEGLAYEQYFGPGTRLTVT.